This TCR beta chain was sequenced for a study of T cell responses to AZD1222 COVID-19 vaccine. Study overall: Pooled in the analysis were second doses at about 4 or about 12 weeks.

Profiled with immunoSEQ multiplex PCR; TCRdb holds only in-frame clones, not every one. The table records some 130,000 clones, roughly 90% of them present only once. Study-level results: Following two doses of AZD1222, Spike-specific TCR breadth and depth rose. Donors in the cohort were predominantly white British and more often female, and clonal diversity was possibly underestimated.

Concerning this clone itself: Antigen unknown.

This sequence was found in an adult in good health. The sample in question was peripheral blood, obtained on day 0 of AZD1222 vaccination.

The DNA of the CDR3 is TGTGCCAGCAGACAGGGGGCTGAAGCTTTCTTT. This codes for CASRQGAEAFF. V and J are TRBV27 and TRBJ1-1, with 8 bases identical to TRBD1. V was clipped by 6 bases and J by 6 bases; unmatched bases: 0. Per the germline V gene, CDR1 is MNHEY and CDR2 is SMNVEV (reference sequence). The CDR3 is 11 residues long.